These 26 T cell receptor beta chains were all obtained from the same sample, sequenced in a study of T cell responses to AZD1222 COVID-19 vaccine. The method was immunoSEQ multiplex PCR; TCRdb's version includes in-frame clones alone and lacks a portion of them. The table has roughly 120,000 clones, roughly 87% seen once. Sequences were derived from peripheral blood, sampled on day 0 of AZD1222 vaccination. These receptors came from an adult in good health.

The CDR3 DNA follows: TGCGCCAGCAGCCATCTGACAGGGCGCATGAACACTGAAGCTTTCTTT. Residues: CASSHLTGRMNTEAFF. The chain combines TRBV4-1 with TRBJ1-1, with TRBD1 matching over 7 bases. The CDR3 extends over 16 amino acids. Germline values: CDR1 MGHRA, CDR2 YSYEKL. The V gene end was trimmed by 3 bases and the J gene end by 0 bases; junction bases not matched to a gene: 7.

The chain carries TRBV6-6 and TRBJ1-1, with D tentatively TRBD1 (5 bases). Trimming left V 6 bases short and J 3 bases short, with 8 bases between. Per germline, CDR1 MNHNY and CDR2 SVGAGI (reference sequence). The CDR3 spans 12 residues. The chain's CDR3 is CASRATDTEAFF. CDR3 nucleotide sequence: TGTGCCAGCAGGGCGACAGACACTGAAGCTTTCTTT.

The count of this clone is one. The sample holds other DNA sequences that translate to the same CDR3. This chain uses TRBV9 with TRBJ1-3; D uncertain. This CDR3 comprises 14 residues. The ends were cut back, 2 bases at V and 0 bases at J, with 6 bases in the middle. Germline-derived CDR1 and CDR2 are SGDLS and YYNGEE. The CDR3 DNA sequence: TGTGCCAGCAGCGTGATTTCCTCTGGAAACACCATATATTTT. Protein: CASSVISSGNTIYF.

This chain uses TRBV9 with TRBJ2-3; a weak D match, TRBD1 (6 bases). Trimming shortened V by 1 base and J by 0 bases, and 9 bases separated the two germline ends. Germline CDR1 reads SGDLS; CDR2 reads YYNGEE. The CDR3 covers 15 residues. As DNA, the CDR3 is TGTGCCAGCAGCGTACATCAGGGGAGCACAGATACGCAGTATTTT. Translating it yields CASSVHQGSTDTQYF.

This sequence joins TRBV6-5 and TRBJ2-3, with TRBD1 matching over 9 bases. The length of the CDR3 is 14 residues. V gave up 6 bases and J gave up 3 bases; unmatched junction bases: 4. Germline V gene lookup returns CDR1 MNHEY and CDR2 SVGAGI. CDR3 residues: CASRHRGLTDTQYF. The CDR3 coding sequence is TGTGCCAGCAGGCACAGGGGGCTTACAGATACGCAGTATTTT.

The chain combines TRBV19 with TRBJ1-2; 7 positions match TRBD1. Germline lookup yields CDR1 LNHDA and CDR2 SQIVND (reference sequence). V trimming: 5 bases; J trimming: 4 bases; junction bases outside the gene matches: 7. The CDR3 sequence is 14 residues long. CDR3 DNA: TGTGCCAGTAGTGCTGACAGGGCGGCCTATGGCTACACCTTC. Translated: CASSADRAAYGYTF.

The chain joins TRBV14 to TRBJ2-2; D is undetermined. Germline loops: CDR1 SGHDN, CDR2 FVKESK. With 1 base removed from V and 6 bases from J, the gap between germline ends came to 12 bases. This CDR3 comprises 15 residues. CDR3 sequence reads: CASSQVPHRPGELFF. DNA for the CDR3: TGTGCCAGCAGCCAAGTACCACACCGTCCCGGGGAGCTGTTTTTT.

As DNA, the CDR3 is TGTGCCAGCCCCCAGAAGATGAGCTACGAGCAGTACTTC. This translates into CASPQKMSYEQYF. This rearrangement joins TRBV21-1 to TRBJ2-7. TRBV21-1 is reported as a pseudogene. The CDR3 consists of 13 residues.

The chain uses TRBV30 and TRBJ1-5; D gene uncertain. The germline V and J ends were trimmed by 4 bases and 6 bases, with 10 bases remaining between them. Per the germline V gene, CDR1 is GTSNPN and CDR2 is SVGIG (reference sequence). The CDR3 runs 12 residues. CDR3 sequence: CAWTVRVQPQHF. The CDR3 coding sequence is TGTGCCTGGACCGTGAGGGTTCAGCCCCAGCATTTT.

The J gene is TRBJ1-1, the V gene TRBV3-1 (or the pseudogene TRBV3-2), with 11 positions matching TRBD1. Trimming at V came to 4 bases and at J to 1 base, leaving 11 bases not matched to a gene. Looked up from germline, CDR1 is LGHDT and CDR2 is YNNKEL (reference sequence). The CDR3 has 18 amino acids. CDR3: CASSPQYPGQGGNTEAFF. In nucleotides, the CDR3 is TGTGCCAGCAGCCCTCAATACCCGGGACAGGGGGGGAACACTGAAGCTTTCTTT.

The rearrangement joins TRBV14 to TRBJ1-5, with D possibly TRBD1 on 6 matching bases. With 0 bases removed from V and 5 bases from J, the gap between germline ends came to 17 bases. The CDR3 covers 17 residues. Looked up from germline, CDR1 is SGHDN and CDR2 is FVKESK. This CDR3 reads CASSQEPGASPHQPQHF. CDR3 bases: TGTGCCAGCAGCCAAGAACCGGGGGCCTCCCCCCATCAGCCCCAGCATTTT.

The chain combines TRBV12-3 or TRBV12-4 with TRBJ1-2; tentatively, D is TRBD1 (5 bases). This CDR3 contains 13 residues. Between the trimmed V and J ends, which lost 6 bases and 0 bases, there was a span of 8 bases. The chain's CDR3 is CASSRQTNYGYTF. In DNA form, the CDR3 reads TGTGCCAGCAGCCGACAGACTAACTATGGCTACACCTTC.

Here the CDR3 reads CASSSAPNQPQHF. Written as DNA, the CDR3 is TGTGCCAGCAGTTCAGCCCCCAATCAGCCCCAGCATTTT. The chain is built from TRBV12-3 or TRBV12-4 and TRBJ1-5; D is unclear. Between the trimmed V and J ends, which lost 4 bases and 3 bases, there was a span of 7 bases. The CDR3 length is 13 residues.

The gene calls are TRBV7-3 and TRBJ2-3; D is uncertain. Looked up from germline, CDR1 is SGHTA and CDR2 is FQGTGA. The V end was cut by 2 bases, the J end by 2 bases, with 5 bases between. The CDR3 has 13 residues. The CDR3 nucleotides are TGTGCCAGCAGCTTAGACGTCACAGATACGCAGTATTTT. Encoded protein: CASSLDVTDTQYF.

The chain recombines TRBV19 with TRBJ1-3, with TRBD1 identical over 8 bases. The CDR3 is 13 amino acids. The J segment lost 4 bases and the V segment lost 9 bases, leaving 5 bases of the junction unmatched. Germline lookup yields CDR1 LNHDA and CDR2 SQIVND (reference sequence). CDR3 sequence reads: CASGQGRGNTIYF. In nucleotides, the CDR3 is TGTGCCAGCGGACAGGGCCGAGGAAACACCATATATTTT.

The chain joins TRBV18 to TRBJ1-1, with 7 bases aligning to TRBD1. Germline V CDR1 and CDR2: KGHSH, LQKENI. With V trimmed by 2 bases and J by 5 bases, 5 bases remained unmatched. This CDR3 is built from 14 residues. The CDR3 region has the DNA TGTGCCAGCTCACCAGAGGTCAGGGGGACTGAAGCTTTCTTT. Its translation is CASSPEVRGTEAFF.

The genes are TRBV21-1 and TRBJ1-2. TRBV21-1 is recorded as a pseudogene. CDR3 length equals 11 residues. The CDR3, as DNA: TGTGCCAGCAGCAAAGGAGGAGGCTACACCTTC. This gives the protein CASSKGGGYTF.

V is TRBV4-1 and J is TRBJ1-5; a possible D gene is TRBD1 (5 bases). The germline V gene has CDR1 MGHRA and CDR2 YSYEKL. The V end lost 4 bases, the J end lost 5 bases, and 15 bases lay between the germline ends. The CDR3 sequence is 15 residues long. The chain's CDR3 is CASSLGTLRDQPQHF. The CDR3 nucleotides are TGCGCCAGCAGCCTAGGGACCCTAAGAGATCAGCCCCAGCATTTT.

This clone was seen a single time. This chain links TRBV7-9 with TRBJ2-3; tentatively, D is TRBD1 or TRBD2 (6 bases each). Germline V gene sequence: CDR1 SEHNR, CDR2 FQNEAQ (reference sequence). V lost 1 base and J lost 11, with 13 bases in between. The CDR3 extends over 13 amino acids. The CDR3 bases are TGTGCCAGCAGCTTAGGACGACTAGGGGGGCAGTATTTT. Translated, it gives CASSLGRLGGQYF. Full variable domain (missing parts from reference TRBV7-9 and TRBJ2-3): DTGVSQNPRHKITKRGQNVTFRCDPISEHNRLYWYRQTLGQGPEFLTYFQNEAQLEKSRLLSDRFSAERPKGSFSTLEIQRTEQGDSAMYLCASSLGRLGGQYFGPGTRLTVL.

Comments on this clone: The junction and the germline gene differ at one end; a read error may be behind it. The chain joins TRBV6-1 to TRBJ1-1, with no clear D. CDR3 size: 12 residues. Germline V lookup: CDR1 MNHNS, CDR2 SASEGT. The CDR3: CASNEPYTEAFF. CDR3 DNA: TGTGCCAGCAATGAACCGTACACTGAAGCTTTCTTT.

This chain connects TRBV7-9 to TRBJ1-5, with D unresolved. Germline lookup yields CDR1 SEHNR and CDR2 FQNEAQ (reference sequence). The germline V and J ends were trimmed by 11 bases and 2 bases, with 7 bases remaining between them. The CDR3 length is 11 residues. The CDR3: CAGPRNQPQHF. The CDR3, as DNA: TGTGCCGGGCCCCGCAATCAGCCCCAGCATTTT.

The chain couples TRBV2 to TRBJ2-7; 10 bases are shared with TRBD2. Trimming cost V 5 bases and J 2 bases; bases outside gene matches: 6. This CDR3 is 15 amino acids long. CDR1 SNHLY and CDR2 FYNNEI come from the germline V gene. CDR3 amino acids: CASSLAGAPPYEQYF. The DNA of the CDR3 is TGTGCCAGCAGTCTAGCGGGAGCCCCCCCCTACGAGCAGTACTTC. Based on the CDR3 plus reference TRBV2 and TRBJ2-7, the full variable domain is EPEVTQTPSHQVTQMGQEVILRCVPISNHLYFYWYRQILGQKVEFLVSFYNNEISEKSEIFDDQFSVERPDGSNFTLKIRSTKLEDSAMYFCASSLAGAPPYEQYFGPGTRLTVT.

This chain joins TRBV5-1 and TRBJ1-2; D is uncertain. Looked up from germline, CDR1 is SGHRS and CDR2 is YFSETQ. Trimming shortened V by 0 bases and J by 4 bases, and 10 bases separated the two germline ends. This CDR3 is 14 amino acids long. The CDR3 protein is CASSLDGRTYGYTF. The CDR3 nucleotides are TGCGCCAGCAGCTTGGACGGCAGGACCTATGGCTACACCTTC.

The rearrangement joins TRBV4-3 to TRBJ1-2; no definite D call. The CDR3 is made up of 13 amino acids. Per the germline V gene, CDR1 is LGHNA and CDR2 is YSLEER. V was pared by 0 bases and J by 8 bases, with 10 bases between. The CDR3 coding sequence is TGCGCCAGCAGCCAAGATGAAGGTTACGGCTACACCTTC. As protein: CASSQDEGYGYTF.

This chain connects TRBV18 to TRBJ1-5; 7 bases are shared with TRBD1. The CDR3 length is 14 residues. Germline trimming cut 3 bases from V and 5 bases from J; bases unmatched to any gene: 4. The germline CDR1 and CDR2 sequences are KGHSH and LQKENI. As DNA, the CDR3 is TGTGCCAGCTCACCCACAGGGGTGGATCAGCCCCAGCATTTT. It yields the protein CASSPTGVDQPQHF.

This clone was detected a few times. This chain links TRBV4-1 with TRBJ1-5; no clear D gene. The CDR3 has 17 amino acids. Per the germline V gene, CDR1 is MGHRA and CDR2 is YSYEKL. V lost 0 bases and J lost 2, with 14 bases in between. The CDR3 protein is CASSQEAGFGGNQPQHF. The CDR3 DNA sequence: TGCGCCAGCAGCCAAGAGGCAGGATTTGGGGGCAATCAGCCCCAGCATTTT.